The clone carrying this T cell receptor beta chain has more than one count but fewer than ten. No antigen is known for it. This CDR3 spans 15 amino acids. After removal of 10 bases from V and 2 bases from J, the junction contained 10 bases not matched to a gene. This sample was taken from a study of T-cell reconstitution after alpha-beta-depleted transplantation in children. Study conclusions and caveats: A year had passed since transplant, and T-cell counts and diversity by then came mostly from newly produced T cells. After transplant, at about two months, alpha-beta T cells were reportedly derived from several hundred expanded graft clones.

Unique molecular identifiers tagged the TCRbeta library. TCRdb redid the calling of the PCR reads with MiXCR, one entry per CDR3 protein. In the table there are 700,000 to 850,000 distinct CDR3 sequences, around 17% of which are singletons. This receptor was obtained from a male patient younger than 18 who had a stem cell transplant for acute lymphoblastic leukemia, so the T cells may come from the graft donor. The input for sequencing was PBMCs, mostly from graft donor cells, taken 360 days after TCRalphabeta/CD19-depleted stem cell transplant. J is TRBJ2-7 and V is TRBV12-3 or TRBV12-4, with 11 bases matching TRBD2. In nucleotides, the CDR3 is TGTGCCACCAAGAATAGTAGCGGGAGGGCCTACGAGCAGTACTTC. This gives the protein CATKNSSGRAYEQYF.